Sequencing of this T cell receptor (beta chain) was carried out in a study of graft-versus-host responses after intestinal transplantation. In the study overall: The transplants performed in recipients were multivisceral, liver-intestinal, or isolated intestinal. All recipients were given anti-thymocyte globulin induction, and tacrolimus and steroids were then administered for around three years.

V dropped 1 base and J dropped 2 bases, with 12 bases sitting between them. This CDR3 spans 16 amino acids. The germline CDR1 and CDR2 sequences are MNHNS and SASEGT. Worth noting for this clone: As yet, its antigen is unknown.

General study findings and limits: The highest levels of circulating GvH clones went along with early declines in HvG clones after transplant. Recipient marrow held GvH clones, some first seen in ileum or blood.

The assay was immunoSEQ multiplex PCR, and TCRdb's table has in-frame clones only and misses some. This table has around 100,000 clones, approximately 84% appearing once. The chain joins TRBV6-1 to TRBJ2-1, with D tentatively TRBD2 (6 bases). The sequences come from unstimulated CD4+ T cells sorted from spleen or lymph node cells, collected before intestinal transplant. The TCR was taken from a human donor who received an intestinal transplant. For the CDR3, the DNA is TGTGCCAGCAGTGAAGTATCGGCGGGAACCTACAATGAGCAGTTCTTC. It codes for CASSEVSAGTYNEQFF.